This T cell receptor beta chain is drawn from a study of identical twins. General observations from the study: Insertions were reduced in abundant cord blood beta clonotypes but not in memory repertoires.

In its sample, this clonotype was seen many times. Its antigen remains unidentified. The CDR3 covers 14 residues. CDR1 and CDR2 (germline): SGHKS, YYEKEE (reference sequence). The ends were cut back, 5 bases at V and 5 bases at J, with 15 bases in the middle. Template switching added a universal primer site; cDNA carried unique molecular identifiers. TCRdb redid the calling of the 5' RACE reads with MiXCR, one entry per CDR3 protein. The sample yields more than 650,000 distinct CDR3 sequences, 5.5% to 7.5% seen once. The source is a man aged 18 to 35 in good health. The chain carries TRBV5-5 and TRBJ2-3; D ambiguous. The sequenced sample was naive T cells sorted from blood. CDR3 nucleotides: TGTGCCAGCAGTCCCCACCGGACGAAAGATACGCAGTATTTT. Its protein product is CASSPHRTKDTQYF.